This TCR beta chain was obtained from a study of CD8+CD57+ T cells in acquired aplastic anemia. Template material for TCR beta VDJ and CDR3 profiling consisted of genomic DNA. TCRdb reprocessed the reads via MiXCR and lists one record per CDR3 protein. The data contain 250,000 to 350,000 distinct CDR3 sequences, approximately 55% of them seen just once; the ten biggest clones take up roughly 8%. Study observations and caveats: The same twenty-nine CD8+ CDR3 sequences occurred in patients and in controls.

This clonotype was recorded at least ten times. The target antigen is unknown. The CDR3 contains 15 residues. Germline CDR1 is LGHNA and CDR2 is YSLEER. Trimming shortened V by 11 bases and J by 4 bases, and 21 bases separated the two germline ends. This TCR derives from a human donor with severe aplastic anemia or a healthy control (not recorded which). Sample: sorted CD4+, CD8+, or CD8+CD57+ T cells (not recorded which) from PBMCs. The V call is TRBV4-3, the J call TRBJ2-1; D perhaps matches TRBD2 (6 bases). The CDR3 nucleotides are TGCGCCGCTCCACCCTCCCGCGGGGTGTACAATGAGCAGTTCTTC. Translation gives CAAPPSRGVYNEQFF.